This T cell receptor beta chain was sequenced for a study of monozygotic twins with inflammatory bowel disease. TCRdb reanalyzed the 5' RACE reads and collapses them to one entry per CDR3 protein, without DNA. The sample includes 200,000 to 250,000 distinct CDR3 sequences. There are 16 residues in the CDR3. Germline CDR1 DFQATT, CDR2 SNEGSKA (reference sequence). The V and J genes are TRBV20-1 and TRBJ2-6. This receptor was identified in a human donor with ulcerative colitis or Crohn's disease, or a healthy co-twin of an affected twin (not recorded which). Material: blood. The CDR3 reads CSARAQEGSGANVLTF.